This T cell receptor beta chain appears in the sequencing data of a study of blood T cell repertoires in COVID-19. At the level of the study: The United States, Italy and Spain provided the acute and convalescent COVID-19 samples.

CDR1 is MNHEY and CDR2 is SVGEGT in the germline V gene. Germline trimming cut 2 bases from V and 4 bases from J; bases unmatched to any gene: 2. The CDR3 has 14 residues. In the authors' workflow: For nucleated cells, counts were estimated from reference gene primer amplification. Only in-frame clones appear in the TCRdb table, and some are missing; sequencing was by immunoSEQ multiplex PCR. D and trimming come from the DNA, and the V and J calls and clone size come from that table. The sample has about 210,000 clones, over 70% seen once. Sequencing used peripheral blood. The TCR was taken from a woman in her 70s with acute or convalescent COVID-19. This chain joins TRBV6-2 or TRBV6-3 and TRBJ2-1; 7 bases are a match to TRBD2. The CDR3 here is CASSYLAAYNEQFF. The CDR3 DNA follows: TGTGCCAGCAGTTACCTAGCGGCGTACAATGAGCAGTTCTTC.